This T cell receptor (beta chain) was obtained from a study of beta chain features in type 1 diabetes. Study background: Patients did not differ from healthy donors in age, gender or cell yield. Points from the study as a whole: Shortening that was moderate but significant affected the TCRB CDR3s of Type 1 diabetes patients in all four CD4+ subsets. VDJ junctions in type 1 diabetes patients carried more deletions and fewer insertions.

This clone was observed a handful of times. Its target is unknown. Since all of the isolated RNA was reverse transcribed, expressed TCRB transcripts were what got sequenced. Regulatory, naive and central memory T cell samples averaged about 3.57 million reads. Generated by immunoSEQ multiplex PCR, the TCRdb table keeps only in-frame clones and is missing some. The sample contains over 600,000 clones, approximately 13% of which appear only once. The CDR3 spans 14 residues. The V segment lost 3 bases and the J segment 8 bases; nucleotides outside the gene matches: 9. Germline V gene data show CDR1 as SQVTM and CDR2 as ANQGSEA. Central memory, naive, regulatory and stem cell-like memory CD4+ cells were sorted by CD45RO/CCR7/CD25/CD127/CD95/CD27.

The TCR sequence derives from a man aged 25 to 45 with type 1 diabetes. This chain joins TRBV29-1 and TRBJ2-1; 8 nucleotides match TRBD2. The specimen sequenced was naive CD4+ T cells from blood. CDR3 in amino acids: CSVERRGVRYEQFF. Written as DNA, the CDR3 is TGCAGCGTTGAGAGGCGGGGGGTTCGTTATGAGCAGTTCTTC.